This record covers a single T cell receptor (beta chain). The antigen is unknown. These data are taken from a study of cytomegalovirus exposure and HLA in healthy donors. Study-level information: An analysis done earlier identified around 100 million unique TCR beta sequences from approximately 200 million T cells.

The PCR employed 60 Vbeta primers together with 13 Jbeta primers. This table comes from immunoSEQ multiplex PCR, and its TCRdb copy is limited to in-frame clones, with some not included. The sample has around 65,000 clones; approximately 60% are singletons. Findings of the study overall: Confirmation was obtained in vitro that a few CMV-associated chains are specific for CMV antigens. TCR sequences were mostly rare, though some public TCRs occurred in many donors.

The V gene's germline CDR1 is MNHEY and CDR2 SVGAGI. CDR3 length equals 12 residues. Trimming pared 5 bases from V and 3 bases from J, leaving 8 bases between. The rearrangement joins TRBV6-5 to TRBJ2-7, with D tentatively TRBD1 (6 bases). This TCR was recovered from a man younger than 45 in good health and CMV-seronegative. The material sequenced was PBMCs. DNA of the CDR3: TGTGCCAGCAGTGAACAGGGCTACGAGCAGTACTTC. Protein product: CASSEQGYEQYF.